Listed below are T cell receptor beta chains from one sample, sequenced in a study of regulatory T cells in long-lasting Graves disease. TCRdb processed the multiplex PCR reads anew with MiXCR; each CDR3 protein has one entry. The sample has about 470,000 distinct CDR3 sequences; roughly 20% are singletons. The specimen was peripheral blood mononuclear cells (PBMCs), collected when the disease was refractory, from a patient treated with antithyroid drugs. Receptors were obtained from a female donor with Graves disease. Each CDR3 is given with its conserved first and last residue. A D gene is named only where the DNA matches it firmly. Rows give clone size only sometimes, using once, few, many, or a class for an expanded clone.

d_call clone_size j_call v_call cdr3_nt cdr3_aa
NA few TRBJ1-3 TRBV27 TGTGCCAGCAGCACGAAAAGTTCTGGAAACACCATATATTTT CASSTKSSGNTIYF
NA many TRBJ2-7 TRBV28 TGTGCCAGCAGCCAGAGAACAGACTACGAGCAGTACTTC CASSQRTDYEQYF
NA few TRBJ2-7 TRBV3-1 TGTGCCAGCTCTCTCCCGGACCTTACCTACGAGCAGTACTTC CASSLPDLTYEQYF
NA NA TRBJ1-1 TRBV7-9 TGTGCCAGCAGCCCCTTCGTGAACACTGAAGCTTTCTTT CASSPFVNTEAFF
NA few TRBJ2-7 TRBV20-1 TGCAGTGTTAGTCCGCGGGCAACCTACGAGCAGTACTTC CSVSPRATYEQYF
NA few TRBJ2-2 TRBV19 TGTGCCAGTAGTCTTTGGAGCGGTAACACCGGGGAGCTGTTTTTT CASSLWSGNTGELFF
NA many TRBJ2-7 TRBV27 TGTGCCATCCCAGACACGACCTCCTACGAGCAGTACTTC CAIPDTTSYEQYF
NA few TRBJ1-1 TRBV15 TGTGCCACCAGCAGAGATCGGGCGGCGAACACTGAAGCTTTCTTT CATSRDRAANTEAFF
NA many TRBJ1-5 TRBV28 TGTGCCAGCAGTTTAAGGGAGGGGGTTTATCAGCCCCAGCATTTT CASSLREGVYQPQHF
NA many TRBJ2-7 TRBV2 TGTGCCAGCAGTGAAGGGGCTAGCTACGAGCAGTACTTC CASSEGASYEQYF
NA many TRBJ2-7 TRBV12-3/TRBV12-4 TGTGCCAGCAGCGTCACCCTCAACAGGGTCCAGGGGCAGTACTTC CASSVTLNRVQGQYF
NA few TRBJ2-7 TRBV5-1 TGCGCCAGCAGCTTGGAAGGCCGCGACTCCTACGAGCAGTACTTC CASSLEGRDSYEQYF
TRBD1 many TRBJ1-2 TRBV6-2/TRBV6-3 TGTGCCAGCAGTAACGGTGACAGGGCCTATGGCTACACCTTC CASSNGDRAYGYTF
TRBD1 many TRBJ1-2 TRBV12-3/TRBV12-4 TGTGCCAGCGACCAGCCGGGACAGGGGGATGGCTACACCTTC CASDQPGQGDGYTF
NA NA TRBJ1-4 TRBV7-3 TGTGCCAGCAGCCCCCGGGGGGGGGAAGCTAATGAAAAACTGTTTTTT CASSPRGGEANEKLFF
NA NA TRBJ2-3 TRBV7-8 TGTGCCAGCAGCGACGGGACTCTCCTTAGCACAGATACGCAGTATTTT CASSDGTLLSTDTQYF
NA NA TRBJ2-1 TRBV6-2/TRBV6-3 TGTGCCAGCATAGTAGGCAATGAGCAGTTCTTC CASIVGNEQFF
NA many TRBJ1-1 TRBV7-2 TGTGCCAGCAGCTACTGGGGGAACACTGAAGCTTTCTTT CASSYWGNTEAFF
TRBD2 NA TRBJ2-7 TRBV11-2 TGTGCCAGCAGCTTAGGCCGGAGTAGCGGGAGTTACGAGCAGTACTTC CASSLGRSSGSYEQYF
TRBD1 many TRBJ2-7 TRBV11-1 TGTGCCAGCACCACGACAGGGGTCTACGAGCAGTACTTC CASTTTGVYEQYF
TRBD2 NA TRBJ2-1 TRBV7-3 TGTGCCAGCAGCTTAGGGGGACTAGCGGGAGTTGAGCAGTTCTTC CASSLGGLAGVEQFF
NA many TRBJ1-5 TRBV28 TGTGCCAGCACCGCTAGAGAGGGCTTTCAGCCCCAGCATTTT CASTAREGFQPQHF
TRBD1 NA TRBJ2-7 TRBV29-1 TGCAGCGTTGAAGCCTTCGGGACAGGGAACGAGCAGTACTTC CSVEAFGTGNEQYF
NA NA TRBJ1-1 TRBV30 TGTGCCTGGAACCCCGCTGCCCCTGGGAACACTGAAGCTTTCTTT CAWNPAAPGNTEAFF
NA NA TRBJ2-5 TRBV24-1 TGTGCCACCAGTGATCCGATCTCCCCTATCGAGACCCAGTACTTC CATSDPISPIETQYF
NA NA TRBJ2-1 TRBV5-1 TGCGCCAGCAGCTTGGATCATGGGTCGGATGAGCAGTTCTTC CASSLDHGSDEQFF
NA NA TRBJ2-1 TRBV6-1 TGTGCCAGCAGTGAATTCGAAGGTGGAAGGGCGAACGAGCAGTTCTTC CASSEFEGGRANEQFF
NA NA TRBJ1-5 TRBV20-1 TGCAGTGCTAGATTTCCGGGCCCTAGCAATCAGCCCCAGCATTTT CSARFPGPSNQPQHF